The present TCR beta chain was sequenced within a study of T cell responses to AZD1222 COVID-19 vaccine. Study observations and caveats: Across the whole spike, CD4 TCRs peaked at regions 160-218 and 743-854. Repertoire samples came only from after the peak T cell response. Donors skewed white British and female; clonal diversity was possibly underestimated. Breadth and depth of Spike-specific TCRs rose after two AZD1222 doses.

The method was immunoSEQ multiplex PCR; TCRdb's version includes in-frame clones alone and lacks a portion of them. The table has some 130,000 clones, over 75% seen once. The CDR3 loop spans 11 amino acids. Germline-derived CDR1 and CDR2 are MNHEY and SVGAGI. V lost 2 bases and J lost 3, with 2 bases in between. This clone was recorded once. Its antigen is unknown. V is TRBV6-5 and J is TRBJ2-7; D not resolved. The sequence was collected from an adult who received the AZD1222 COVID-19 vaccine. This specimen was peripheral blood, taken 28 days after the second AZD1222 dose. The CDR3 protein is CASSYHYEQYF. The CDR3 DNA sequence: TGTGCCAGCAGTTACCACTACGAGCAGTACTTC.